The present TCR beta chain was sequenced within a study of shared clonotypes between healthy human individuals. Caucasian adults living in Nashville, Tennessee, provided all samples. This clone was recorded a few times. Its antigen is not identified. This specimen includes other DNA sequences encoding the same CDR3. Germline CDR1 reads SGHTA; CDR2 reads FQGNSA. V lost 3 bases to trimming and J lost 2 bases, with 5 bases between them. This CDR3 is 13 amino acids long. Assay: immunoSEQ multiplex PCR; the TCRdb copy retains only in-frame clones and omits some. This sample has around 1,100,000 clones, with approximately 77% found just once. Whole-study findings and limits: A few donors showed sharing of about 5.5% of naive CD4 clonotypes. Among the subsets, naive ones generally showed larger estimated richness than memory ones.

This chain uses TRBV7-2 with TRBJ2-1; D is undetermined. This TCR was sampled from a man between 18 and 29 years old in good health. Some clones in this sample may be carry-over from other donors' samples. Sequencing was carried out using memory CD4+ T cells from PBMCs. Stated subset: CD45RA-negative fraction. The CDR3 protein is CASSFTAYNEQFF. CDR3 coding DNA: TGTGCCAGCAGCTTCACCGCCTACAATGAGCAGTTCTTC.